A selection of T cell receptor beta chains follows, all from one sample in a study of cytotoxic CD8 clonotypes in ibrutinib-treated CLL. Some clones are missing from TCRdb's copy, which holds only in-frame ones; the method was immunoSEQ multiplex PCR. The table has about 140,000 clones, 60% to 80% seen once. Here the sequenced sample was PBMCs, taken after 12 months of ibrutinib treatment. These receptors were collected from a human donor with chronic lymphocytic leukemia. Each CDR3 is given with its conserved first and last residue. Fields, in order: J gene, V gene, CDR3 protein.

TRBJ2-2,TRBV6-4,CASRPGVNTGELFF
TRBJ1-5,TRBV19,CASSMTWRRSNQPQHF
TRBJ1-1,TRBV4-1,CASSQAPGGGITEAFF
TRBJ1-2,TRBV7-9,CASSSPGGVVDYGYTF
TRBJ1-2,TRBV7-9,CASSRDSTDGYTF
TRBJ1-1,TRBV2,CASTPNTEAFF
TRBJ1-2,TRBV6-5,CASSYWGPDRGGGYTF
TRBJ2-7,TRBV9,CASSVWDSSYEQYF
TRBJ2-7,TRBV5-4,CASSLARSSEQYF
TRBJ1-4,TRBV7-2,CASKRREDEKLFF
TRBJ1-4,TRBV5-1,CASSSTATNEKLFF
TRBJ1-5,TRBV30,CAWARPGDQPQHF
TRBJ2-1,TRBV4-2,CASSPTLSSYNEQFF
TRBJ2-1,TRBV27,CASSFRLGSSYNEQFF
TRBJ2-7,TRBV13,CASSLGGRLYEQYF
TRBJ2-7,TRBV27,CASSPAGIYEQYF